This note documents a single TCR beta chain sequence. The table came from immunoSEQ multiplex PCR; TCRdb's copy has only in-frame clones and leaves some out. The sample records hundreds of thousands of clones, around 87% being singletons. This entry comes from a study of blood T cell repertoires in COVID-19. Turning to the study itself: T cells, B-cell-depleted T cells, or PBMCs provided the cDNA or gDNA that served as material.

The CDR3 extends over 15 amino acids. V was pared by 5 bases and J by 0 bases, with 6 bases of the junction left unmatched. CDR1 SGHTA and CDR2 FQGNSA come from the germline V gene. This clonotype was obtained from a woman in her 40s who had recovered from COVID-19. The chain employs TRBV7-2 and TRBJ2-7; 8 bases match TRBD1. The sequencing input was peripheral blood. Here the CDR3 reads CASSRDRPVSYEQYF. CDR3 sequence (DNA): TGTGCCAGCAGCAGGGACAGGCCGGTCTCCTACGAGCAGTACTTC.